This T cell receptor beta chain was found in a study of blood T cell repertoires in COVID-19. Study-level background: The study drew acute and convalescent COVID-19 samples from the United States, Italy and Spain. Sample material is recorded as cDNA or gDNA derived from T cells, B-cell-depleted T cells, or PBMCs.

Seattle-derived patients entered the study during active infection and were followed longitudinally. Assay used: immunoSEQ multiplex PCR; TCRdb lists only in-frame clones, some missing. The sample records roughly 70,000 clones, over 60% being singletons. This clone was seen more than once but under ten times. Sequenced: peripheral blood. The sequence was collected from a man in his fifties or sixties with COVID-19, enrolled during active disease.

The CDR3 nucleotides read TGCGCCAGCAGTCACGGACAGGTCGGTGAAAAACTGTTTTTT. Protein product: CASSHGQVGEKLFF. This rearrangement joins TRBV23-1 to TRBJ1-4, with 7 bases aligning to TRBD1. TRBV23-1 is known as an ORF, though its function is uncertain. The CDR3 is made up of 14 amino acids. The junction had 5 bases not matched to a gene; V was cut back by 3 bases and J by 7 bases.